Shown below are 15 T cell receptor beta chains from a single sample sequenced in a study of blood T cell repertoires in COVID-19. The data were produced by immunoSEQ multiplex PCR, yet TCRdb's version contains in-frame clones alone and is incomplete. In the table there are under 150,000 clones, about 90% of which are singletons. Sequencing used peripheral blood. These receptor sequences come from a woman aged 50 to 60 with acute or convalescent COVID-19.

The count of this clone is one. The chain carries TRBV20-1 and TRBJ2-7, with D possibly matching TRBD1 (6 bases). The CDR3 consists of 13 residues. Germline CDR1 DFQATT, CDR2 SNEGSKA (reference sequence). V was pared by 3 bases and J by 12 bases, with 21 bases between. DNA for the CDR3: TGCAGTGCTAGTAATGGGGGCTCTCCCCCCTCGTACTTC. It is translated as CSASNGGSPPSYF.

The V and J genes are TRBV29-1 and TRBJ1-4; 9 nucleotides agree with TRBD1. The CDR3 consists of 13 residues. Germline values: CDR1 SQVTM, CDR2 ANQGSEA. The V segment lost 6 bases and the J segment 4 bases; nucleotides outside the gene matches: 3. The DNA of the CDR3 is TGCAGCGTCACGGGACAGGGTAATGAAAAACTGTTTTTT. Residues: CSVTGQGNEKLFF.

The CDR3 is CATSDPPGTGRTGELFF. The CDR3 nucleotides are TGTGCCACCAGTGACCCCCCCGGGACAGGGAGAACCGGGGAGCTGTTTTTT. V is TRBV24-1 and J is TRBJ2-2; TRBD1 matches 9 bases. This CDR3 is 17 amino acids long. V lost 4 bases and J lost 5; bases outside the gene matches: 10. Germline loops: CDR1 KGHDR, CDR2 SFDVKD.

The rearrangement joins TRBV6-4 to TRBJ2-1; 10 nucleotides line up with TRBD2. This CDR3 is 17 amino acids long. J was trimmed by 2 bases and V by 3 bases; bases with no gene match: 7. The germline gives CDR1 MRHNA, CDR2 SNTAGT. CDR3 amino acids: CASSEAGGLGAYNEQFF. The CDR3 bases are TGTGCCAGCAGTGAAGCGGGAGGGTTGGGGGCCTACAATGAGCAGTTCTTC.

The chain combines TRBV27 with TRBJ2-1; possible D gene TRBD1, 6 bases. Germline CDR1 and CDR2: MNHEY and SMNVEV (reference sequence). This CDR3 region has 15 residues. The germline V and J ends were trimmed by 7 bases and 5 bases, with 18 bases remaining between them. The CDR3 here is CASTLRGYPHNEQFF. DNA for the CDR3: TGTGCCAGCACCCTGAGGGGGTACCCCCACAATGAGCAGTTCTTC.

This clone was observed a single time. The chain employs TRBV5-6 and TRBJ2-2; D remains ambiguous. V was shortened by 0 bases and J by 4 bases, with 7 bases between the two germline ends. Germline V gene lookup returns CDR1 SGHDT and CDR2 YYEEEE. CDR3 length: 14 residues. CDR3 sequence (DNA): TGTGCCAGCAGCTTGGAGCATTCCACCGGGGAGCTGTTTTTT. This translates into CASSLEHSTGELFF.

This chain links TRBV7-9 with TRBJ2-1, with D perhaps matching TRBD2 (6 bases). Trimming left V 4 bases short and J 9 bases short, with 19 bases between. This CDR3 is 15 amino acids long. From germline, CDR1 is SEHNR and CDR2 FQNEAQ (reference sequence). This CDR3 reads CASSSERLVKGEQFF. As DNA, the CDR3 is TGTGCCAGCAGCTCGGAGAGACTAGTCAAGGGTGAGCAGTTCTTC.

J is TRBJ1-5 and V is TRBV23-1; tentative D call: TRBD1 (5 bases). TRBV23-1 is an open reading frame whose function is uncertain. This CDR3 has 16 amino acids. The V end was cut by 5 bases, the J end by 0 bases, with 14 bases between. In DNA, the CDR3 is TGCGCCAGCAGTTCGAGACAGCCGTATAGCAATCAGCCCCAGCATTTT. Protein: CASSSRQPYSNQPQHF.

The CDR3 DNA follows: TGTGCCAGCAGCTTAACGTCTCTAGCGGGAGACGAGCAGTACTTC. It codes for CASSLTSLAGDEQYF. The chain joins TRBV7-3 to TRBJ2-7, with 10 bases fitting TRBD2. With 0 bases clipped from V and 5 bases from J, the junction kept 4 bases outside the gene matches. CDR3 length: 15 residues. Germline CDR1 is SGHTA and CDR2 is FQGTGA.

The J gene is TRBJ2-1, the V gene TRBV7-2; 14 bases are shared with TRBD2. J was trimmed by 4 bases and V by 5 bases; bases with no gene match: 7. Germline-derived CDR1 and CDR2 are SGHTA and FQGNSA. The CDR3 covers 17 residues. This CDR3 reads CASSRGRTSGGYNEQFF. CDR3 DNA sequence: TGTGCCAGCAGCCGGGGCCGGACTAGCGGGGGGTACAATGAGCAGTTCTTC.

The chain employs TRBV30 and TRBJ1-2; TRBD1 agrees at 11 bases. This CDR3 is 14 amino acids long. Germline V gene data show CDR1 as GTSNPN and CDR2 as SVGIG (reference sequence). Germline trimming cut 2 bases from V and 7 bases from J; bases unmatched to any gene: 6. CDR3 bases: TGTGCCTGGAGTACACCCGGGACAGGGGGTGGCTACACCTTC. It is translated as CAWSTPGTGGGYTF.

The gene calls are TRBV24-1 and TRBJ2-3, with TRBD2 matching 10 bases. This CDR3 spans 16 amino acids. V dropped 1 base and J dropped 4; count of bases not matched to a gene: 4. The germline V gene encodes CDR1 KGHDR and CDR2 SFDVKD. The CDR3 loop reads CATSDFQREGPDTQYF. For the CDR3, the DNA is TGTGCCACCAGTGATTTTCAGCGGGAGGGCCCAGATACGCAGTATTTT.

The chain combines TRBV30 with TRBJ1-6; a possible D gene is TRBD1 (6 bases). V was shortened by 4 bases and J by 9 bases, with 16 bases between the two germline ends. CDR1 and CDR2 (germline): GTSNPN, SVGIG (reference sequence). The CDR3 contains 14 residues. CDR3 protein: CAWNIQGEFSPLHF. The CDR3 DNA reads TGTGCCTGGAATATACAGGGAGAATTTTCACCCCTCCACTTT.

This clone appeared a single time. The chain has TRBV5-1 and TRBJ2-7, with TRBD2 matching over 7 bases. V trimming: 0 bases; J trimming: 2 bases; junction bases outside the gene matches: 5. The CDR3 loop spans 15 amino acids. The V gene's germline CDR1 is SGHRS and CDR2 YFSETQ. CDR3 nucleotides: TGCGCCAGCAGCTTGGGGCTAGCGGCGACCTACGAGCAGTACTTC. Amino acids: CASSLGLAATYEQYF.

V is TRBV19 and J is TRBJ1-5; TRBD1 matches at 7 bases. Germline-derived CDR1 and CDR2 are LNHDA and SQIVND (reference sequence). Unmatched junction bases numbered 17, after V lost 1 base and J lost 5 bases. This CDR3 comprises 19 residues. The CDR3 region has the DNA TGTGCCAGTAGTATAGCCAGGCGGAGGGGGCTCCGGATGTATCAGCCCCAGCATTTT. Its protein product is CASSIARRRGLRMYQPQHF.